This entry describes one T cell receptor (beta chain). Its antigen is unknown. TCRdb keeps only in-frame clones here, not all; method: immunoSEQ multiplex PCR. In the table there are some 95,000 clones, roughly 91% of which are singletons. The record originates from a study of T cell responses to AZD1222 COVID-19 vaccine. Overall study findings and caveats: Spike-wide coverage was observed for vaccine-associated CD4 TCRs, with dominant responses at 160-218 and 743-854.

The germline V gene encodes CDR1 MGHRA and CDR2 YSYEKL. CDR3 length equals 17 residues. With V trimmed by 3 bases and J by 1 base, 7 bases remained unmatched. The V gene is TRBV4-1, the J gene TRBJ1-3; 9 bases map to TRBD1. Sequenced material: peripheral blood, taken on day 0 of AZD1222 vaccination. This clonotype was sampled from an adult in good health. The CDR3 DNA reads as TGCGCCAGCAGCCAGGGGACAGGGAGCCCGTCTGGAAACACCATATATTTT. Protein sequence: CASSQGTGSPSGNTIYF.